This entry is about one T cell receptor (beta chain). The antigen is undetermined. The ends lost 4 bases at V and 0 bases at J; junction bases unmatched: 10. This CDR3 is 16 amino acids long. Germline values: CDR1 SGDLS, CDR2 YYNGEE. Produced via immunoSEQ multiplex PCR; TCRdb's table is partial and in-frame only. Observed in the sample are around 34,000 clones, none of them singletons. The data were obtained in a study of T cells after posttransplantation cyclophosphamide. Findings of the study overall: Blood and skin or GI T cell repertoires showed limited TRB overlap.

The receptor was derived from a woman aged 50 to 60 in good health and a related stem cell transplant donor. This chain uses TRBV9 with TRBJ2-7; 7 bases match TRBD1. The specimen sequenced was PBMCs. In DNA form, the CDR3 reads TGTGCCAGCAGCCCAGTAGGGGGACAGTACTCCTACGAGCAGTACTTC. It is translated as CASSPVGGQYSYEQYF.